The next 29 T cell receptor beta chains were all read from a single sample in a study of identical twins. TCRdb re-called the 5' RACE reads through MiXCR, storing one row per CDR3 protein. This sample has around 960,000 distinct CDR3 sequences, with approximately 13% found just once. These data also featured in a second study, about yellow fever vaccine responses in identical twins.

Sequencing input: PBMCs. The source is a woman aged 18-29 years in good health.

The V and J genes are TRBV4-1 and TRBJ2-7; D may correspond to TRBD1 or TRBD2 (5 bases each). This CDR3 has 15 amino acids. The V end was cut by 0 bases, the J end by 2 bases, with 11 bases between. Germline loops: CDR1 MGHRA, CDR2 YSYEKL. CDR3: CASSQDRAGAYEQYV. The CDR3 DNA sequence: TGCGCCAGCAGCCAAGACAGGGCCGGGGCCTACGAGCAGTACGTC.

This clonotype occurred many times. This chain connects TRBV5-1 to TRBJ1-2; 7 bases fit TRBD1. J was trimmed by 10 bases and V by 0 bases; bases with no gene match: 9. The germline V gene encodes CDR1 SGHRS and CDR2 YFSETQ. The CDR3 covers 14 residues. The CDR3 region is CASSLARTGWDYTF. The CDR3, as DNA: TGCGCCAGCAGCTTGGCCAGGACAGGCTGGGACTACACCTTC.

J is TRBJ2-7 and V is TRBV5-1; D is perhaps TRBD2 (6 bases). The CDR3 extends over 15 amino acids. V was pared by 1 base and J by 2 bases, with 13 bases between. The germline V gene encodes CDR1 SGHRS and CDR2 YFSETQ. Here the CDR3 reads CASSLTKGRPYEQYV. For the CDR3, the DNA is TGCGCCAGCAGCTTGACCAAGGGGAGGCCCTACGAGCAGTACGTC.

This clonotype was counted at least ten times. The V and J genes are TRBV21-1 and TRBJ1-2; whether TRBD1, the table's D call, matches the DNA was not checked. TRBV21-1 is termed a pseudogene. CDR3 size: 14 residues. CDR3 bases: TGTGCCAGCAGCAAAGTTGCCAGGGGATATGGCTACACCTTC. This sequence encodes CASSKVARGYGYTF.

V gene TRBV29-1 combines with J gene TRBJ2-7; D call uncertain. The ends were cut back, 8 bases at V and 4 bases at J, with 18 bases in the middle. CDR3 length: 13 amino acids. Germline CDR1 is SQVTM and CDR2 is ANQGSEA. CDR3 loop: CSPLVDDGYEQYF. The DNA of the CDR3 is TGCAGCCCCCTCGTGGATGATGGGTACGAGCAGTACTTC.

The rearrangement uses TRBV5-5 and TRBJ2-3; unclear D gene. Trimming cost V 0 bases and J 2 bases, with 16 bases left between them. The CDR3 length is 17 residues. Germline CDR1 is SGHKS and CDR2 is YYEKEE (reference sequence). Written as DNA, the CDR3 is TGTGCCAGCAGCTTGGCCTCGGGCAGGTCCTTCACAGATACGCAGTATTTT. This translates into CASSLASGRSFTDTQYF.

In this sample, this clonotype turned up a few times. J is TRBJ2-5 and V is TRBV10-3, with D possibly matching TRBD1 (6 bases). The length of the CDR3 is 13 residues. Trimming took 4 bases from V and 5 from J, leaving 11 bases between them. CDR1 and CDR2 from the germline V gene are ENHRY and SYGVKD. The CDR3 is CAISADRKETQYF. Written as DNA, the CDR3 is TGTGCCATCAGTGCAGACAGGAAGGAGACCCAGTACTTC.

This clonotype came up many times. The CDR3 DNA is TGTGCCAGCAGCCCCGGTTACGAGCAGTACGTC. Translation: CASSPGYEQYV. The chain has TRBV7-9 and TRBJ2-7; D is undetermined. V was trimmed by 5 bases and J by 4 bases, leaving 6 bases between them. The CDR3 is 11 residues long. Per germline, CDR1 SEHNR and CDR2 FQNEAQ (reference sequence).

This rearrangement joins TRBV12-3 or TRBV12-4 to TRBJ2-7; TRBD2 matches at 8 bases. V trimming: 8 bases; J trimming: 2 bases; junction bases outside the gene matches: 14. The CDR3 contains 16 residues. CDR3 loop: CASLTSASGPTYEQYF. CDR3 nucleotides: TGTGCCAGCCTAACAAGCGCTAGCGGGCCGACCTACGAGCAGTACTTC.

CDR3: CASSQLKGRHYGYTF. CDR3 DNA: TGTGCCAGCAGCCAATTAAAAGGGCGGCACTATGGCTACACCTTC. This sequence joins TRBV16 and TRBJ1-2, with D unresolved. This CDR3 spans 15 amino acids. Trimming cost V 1 base and J 3 bases, with 12 bases left between them. The germline V gene has CDR1 KGHSY and CDR2 FQNENV.

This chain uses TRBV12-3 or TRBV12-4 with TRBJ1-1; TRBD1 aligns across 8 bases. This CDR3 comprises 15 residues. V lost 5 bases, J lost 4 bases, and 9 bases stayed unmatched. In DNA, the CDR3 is TGTGCCAGCAGTCCGGACAGGGTACGGCGCACTGAAGCTTTCTTT. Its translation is CASSPDRVRRTEAFF.

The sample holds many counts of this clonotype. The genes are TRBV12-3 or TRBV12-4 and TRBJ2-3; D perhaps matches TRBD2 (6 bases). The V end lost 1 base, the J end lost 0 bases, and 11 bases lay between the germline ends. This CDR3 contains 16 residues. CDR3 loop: CASSLGAGSSTDTQYF. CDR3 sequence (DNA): TGTGCCAGCAGTTTAGGGGCGGGATCGAGCACAGATACGCAGTATTTT.

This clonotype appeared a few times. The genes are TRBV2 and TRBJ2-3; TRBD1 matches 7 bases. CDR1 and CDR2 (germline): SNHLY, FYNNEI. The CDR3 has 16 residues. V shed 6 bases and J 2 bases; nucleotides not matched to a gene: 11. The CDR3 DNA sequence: TGTGCCAGCAGAGACAGGGTTCTGGGTTTCACAGATACGCAGTATTTT. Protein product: CASRDRVLGFTDTQYF.

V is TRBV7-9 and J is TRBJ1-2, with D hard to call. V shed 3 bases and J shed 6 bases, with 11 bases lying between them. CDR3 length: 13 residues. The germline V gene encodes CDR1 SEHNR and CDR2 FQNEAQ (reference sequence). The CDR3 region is CASSFKEWDGYTF. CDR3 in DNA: TGTGCCAGCAGCTTTAAGGAGTGGGATGGCTACACCTTC.

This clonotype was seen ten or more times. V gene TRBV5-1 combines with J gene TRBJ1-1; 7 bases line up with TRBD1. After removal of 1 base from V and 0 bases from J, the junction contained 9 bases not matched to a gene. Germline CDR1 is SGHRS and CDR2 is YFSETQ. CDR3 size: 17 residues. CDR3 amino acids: CASSLLPGQTMNTEAFF. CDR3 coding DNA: TGCGCCAGCAGCTTGTTACCGGGACAGACCATGAACACTGAAGCTTTCTTT.

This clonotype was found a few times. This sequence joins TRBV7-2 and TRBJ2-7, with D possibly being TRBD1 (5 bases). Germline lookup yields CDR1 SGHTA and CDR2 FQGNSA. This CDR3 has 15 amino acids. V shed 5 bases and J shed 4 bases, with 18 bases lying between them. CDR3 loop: CASSPGHSTTYEQYF. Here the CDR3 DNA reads TGTGCCAGCAGCCCTGGACATTCAACTACTTACGAGCAGTACTTC.

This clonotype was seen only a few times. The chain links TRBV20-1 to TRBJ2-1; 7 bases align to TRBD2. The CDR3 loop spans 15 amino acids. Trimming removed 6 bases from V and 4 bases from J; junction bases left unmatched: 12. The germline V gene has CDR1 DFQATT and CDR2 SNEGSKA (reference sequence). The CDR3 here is CSALRAGRGYNEQFF. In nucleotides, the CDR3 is TGCAGTGCCTTACGGGCGGGGAGGGGTTACAATGAGCAGTTCTTC.

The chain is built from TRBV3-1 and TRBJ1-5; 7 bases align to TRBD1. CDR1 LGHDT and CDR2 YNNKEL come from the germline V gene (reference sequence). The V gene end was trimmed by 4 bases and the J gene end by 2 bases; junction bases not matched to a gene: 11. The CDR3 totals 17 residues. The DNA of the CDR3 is TGTGCCAGCAGCCCCTCGACAGGGAAAATTGGCAATCAGCCCCAGCATTTT. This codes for CASSPSTGKIGNQPQHF.

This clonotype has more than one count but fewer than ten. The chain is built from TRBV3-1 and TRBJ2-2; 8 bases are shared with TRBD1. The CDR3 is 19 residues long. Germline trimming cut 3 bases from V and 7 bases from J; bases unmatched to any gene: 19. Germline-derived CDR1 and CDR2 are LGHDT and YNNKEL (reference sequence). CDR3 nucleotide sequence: TGTGCCAGCAGCCAGGCCGGGACAGGATCCCTCCAAACGGGCGGGGAGCTGTTTTTT. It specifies CASSQAGTGSLQTGGELFF.

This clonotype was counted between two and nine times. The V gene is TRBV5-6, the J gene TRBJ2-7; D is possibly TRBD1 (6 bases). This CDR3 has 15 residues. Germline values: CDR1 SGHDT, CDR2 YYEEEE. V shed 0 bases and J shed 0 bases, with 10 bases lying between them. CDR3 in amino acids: CASSLVDRASYEQYV. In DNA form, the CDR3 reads TGTGCCAGCAGCTTGGTGGACAGAGCCTCCTACGAGCAGTACGTC.

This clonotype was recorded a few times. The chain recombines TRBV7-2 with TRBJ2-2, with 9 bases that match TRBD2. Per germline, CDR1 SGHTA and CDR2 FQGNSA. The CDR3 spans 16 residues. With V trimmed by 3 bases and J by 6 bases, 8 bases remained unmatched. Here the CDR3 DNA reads TGTGCCAGCAGCTTTTTAGCGGGAGTTCTCGCCGGGGAGCTGTTTTTT. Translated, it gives CASSFLAGVLAGELFF.

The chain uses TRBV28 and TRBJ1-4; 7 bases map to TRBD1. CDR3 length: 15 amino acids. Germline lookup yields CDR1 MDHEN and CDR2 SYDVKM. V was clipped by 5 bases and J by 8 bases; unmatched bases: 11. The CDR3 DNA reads TGTGCCAGCAGTCCGGTAGGGGGCGAAAGGGAAAAACTGTTTTTT. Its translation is CASSPVGGEREKLFF.

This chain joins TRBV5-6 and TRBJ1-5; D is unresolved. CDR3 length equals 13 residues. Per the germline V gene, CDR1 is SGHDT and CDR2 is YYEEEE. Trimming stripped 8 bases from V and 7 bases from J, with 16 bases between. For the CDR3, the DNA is TGTGCCAGTAGTTTGACGGAACGACAGCCCCAGCATTTT. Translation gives CASSLTERQPQHF. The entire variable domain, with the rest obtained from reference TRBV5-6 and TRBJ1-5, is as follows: DAGVTQSPTHLIKTRGQQVTLRCSPKSGHDTVSWYQQALGQGPQFIFQYYEEEERQRGNFPDRFSGHQFPNYSSELNVNALLLGDSALYLCASSLTERQPQHFGDGTRLSIL.

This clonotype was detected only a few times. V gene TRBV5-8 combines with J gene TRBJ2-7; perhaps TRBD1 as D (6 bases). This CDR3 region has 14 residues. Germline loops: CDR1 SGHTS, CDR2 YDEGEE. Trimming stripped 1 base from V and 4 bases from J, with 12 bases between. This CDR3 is CASSLTGQAYEQYF. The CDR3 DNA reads TGTGCCAGCAGCTTGACAGGGCAAGCGTACGAGCAGTACTTC.

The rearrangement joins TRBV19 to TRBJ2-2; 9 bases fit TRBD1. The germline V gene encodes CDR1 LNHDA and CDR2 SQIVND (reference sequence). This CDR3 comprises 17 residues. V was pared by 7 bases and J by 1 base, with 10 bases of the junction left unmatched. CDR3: CASTRGRGQGNTGELFF. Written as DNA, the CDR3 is TGTGCCAGTACTCGAGGTCGGGGACAGGGGAACACCGGGGAGCTGTTTTTT.

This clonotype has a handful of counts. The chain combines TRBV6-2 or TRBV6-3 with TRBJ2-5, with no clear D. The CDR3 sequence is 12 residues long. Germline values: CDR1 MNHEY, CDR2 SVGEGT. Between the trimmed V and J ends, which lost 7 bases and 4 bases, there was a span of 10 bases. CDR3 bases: TGTGCCAGCACCACCGCGCCAGAGACCCAGTACTTC. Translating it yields CASTTAPETQYF.

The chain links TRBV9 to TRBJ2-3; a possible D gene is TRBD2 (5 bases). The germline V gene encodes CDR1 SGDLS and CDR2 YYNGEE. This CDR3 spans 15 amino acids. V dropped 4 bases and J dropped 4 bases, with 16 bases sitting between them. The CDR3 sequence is CASSNTPLAPDTQYF. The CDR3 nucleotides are TGTGCCAGCAGCAACACTCCTCTAGCCCCAGATACGCAGTATTTT.

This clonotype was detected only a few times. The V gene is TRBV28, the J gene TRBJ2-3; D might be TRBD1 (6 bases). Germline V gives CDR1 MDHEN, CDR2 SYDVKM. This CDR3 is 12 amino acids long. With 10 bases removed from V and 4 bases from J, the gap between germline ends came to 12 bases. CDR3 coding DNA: TGTGCCATCACAGGGCTCCCAGATACGCAGTATTTT. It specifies CAITGLPDTQYF.

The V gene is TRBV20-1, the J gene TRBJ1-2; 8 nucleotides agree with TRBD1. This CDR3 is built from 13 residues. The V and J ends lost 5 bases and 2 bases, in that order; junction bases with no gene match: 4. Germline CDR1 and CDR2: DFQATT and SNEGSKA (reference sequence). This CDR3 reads CSAGGQANYGYTF. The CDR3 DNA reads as TGCAGTGCTGGGGGACAGGCCAACTATGGCTACACCTTC.